The 5 T cell receptor beta chains presented below share a single source sample, sequenced in a study of siplizumab effects on memory and regulatory T cells. Sequencing used immunoSEQ multiplex PCR; TCRdb keeps in-frame clones, though not all of them. The sample holds some 120,000 clones, roughly 94% seen once. Material: non-Treg CD4+ T cells sorted from blood. Receptors were obtained from a human donor in good health.

In its sample, this clone was seen once. The DNA for the CDR3 is TGTGCCAGCAGCAACGGACAGGGTGTGATCTATGGCTACACCTTC. Amino acids: CASSNGQGVIYGYTF. This sequence joins TRBV5-6 and TRBJ1-2, with TRBD1 identical over 8 bases. V trimming: 4 bases; J trimming: 4 bases; junction bases outside the gene matches: 9. CDR1 SGHDT and CDR2 YYEEEE come from the germline V gene. CDR3 length: 15 residues.

CDR3 residues: CASSLERGYEQYF. The CDR3 DNA reads as TGTGCCAGCAGTTTAGAGCGGGGCTACGAGCAGTACTTC. V usage is TRBV27 and J usage is TRBJ2-7; 7 bases fit TRBD2. The J segment lost 3 bases and the V segment lost 2 bases, leaving 1 base of the junction unmatched. Germline lookup yields CDR1 MNHEY and CDR2 SMNVEV (reference sequence). The CDR3 length is 13 residues.

The V gene is TRBV6-1, the J gene TRBJ2-1; no clear D. The CDR3 is made up of 16 amino acids. Germline lookup yields CDR1 MNHNS and CDR2 SASEGT. The ends were cut back, 3 bases at V and 4 bases at J, with 16 bases in the middle. The chain's CDR3 is CASSDRPTSLYNEQFF. DNA for the CDR3: TGTGCCAGCAGTGATAGGCCAACGAGTCTTTACAATGAGCAGTTCTTC.

This chain connects TRBV19 to TRBJ2-7; 8 bases agree with TRBD1. Looked up from germline, CDR1 is LNHDA and CDR2 is SQIVND (reference sequence). V lost 9 bases to trimming and J lost 5 bases; unmatched junction nucleotides: 6. This CDR3 spans 12 amino acids. The chain's CDR3 is CASGDRLHEQYF. In nucleotides, the CDR3 is TGTGCCAGCGGGGACAGGCTCCACGAGCAGTACTTC.

This chain joins TRBV27 and TRBJ1-2; perhaps TRBD1 as D (6 bases). The CDR3 is 13 residues long. V was shortened by 6 bases and J by 4 bases, with 12 bases between the two germline ends. In germline, CDR1 is MNHEY, CDR2 SMNVEV (reference sequence). Here the CDR3 reads CASSPQGFYGYTF. CDR3 in DNA: TGTGCCAGCAGCCCACAGGGTTTCTATGGCTACACCTTC.